This entry concerns a single T cell receptor beta chain. Germline V lookup: CDR1 SQVTM, CDR2 ANQGSEA. The V end was cut by 5 bases, the J end by 4 bases, with 14 bases between. The CDR3 has 13 residues. The entry originates in a study of blood T cell repertoires in COVID-19. Study as a whole: COVID-19 samples from acute and convalescent phases originated in the United States, Italy and Spain. The cDNA or gDNA used as material had been derived from T cells, B-cell-depleted T cells, or PBMCs.

Profiled with immunoSEQ multiplex PCR; TCRdb holds only in-frame clones, not every one. The sample yields 50,000 to 70,000 clones, 80% to 95% seen once. The clonotype was recovered from a man aged 60 to 75 with acute or convalescent COVID-19. This chain joins TRBV29-1 and TRBJ1-1; D perhaps matches TRBD1 (5 bases). Material for sequencing was peripheral blood. Here the CDR3 reads CSVRRTSVTEAFF. As DNA, the CDR3 is TGCAGCGTTCGCCGGACATCCGTCACTGAAGCTTTCTTT. The entire variable domain, with the rest obtained from reference TRBV29-1 and TRBJ1-1, is as follows: SAVISQKPSRDICQRGTSLTIQCQVDSQVTMMFWYRQQPGQSLTLIATANQGSEATYESGFVIDKFPISRPNLTFSTLTVSNMSPEDSSIYLCSVRRTSVTEAFFGQGTRLTVV.